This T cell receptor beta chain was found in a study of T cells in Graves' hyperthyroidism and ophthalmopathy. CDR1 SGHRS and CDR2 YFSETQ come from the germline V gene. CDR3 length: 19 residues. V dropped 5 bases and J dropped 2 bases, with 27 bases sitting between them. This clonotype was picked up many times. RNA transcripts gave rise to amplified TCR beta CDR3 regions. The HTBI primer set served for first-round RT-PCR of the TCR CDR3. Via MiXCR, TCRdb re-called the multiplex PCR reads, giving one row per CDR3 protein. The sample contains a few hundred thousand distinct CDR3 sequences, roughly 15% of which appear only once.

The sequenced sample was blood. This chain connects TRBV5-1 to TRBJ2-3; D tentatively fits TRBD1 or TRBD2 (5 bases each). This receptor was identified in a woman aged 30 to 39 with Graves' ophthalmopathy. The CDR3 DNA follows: TGCGCCAGCAGGCGAGCTAATCCGGGACCCAGGGCGACCACAGATACGCAGTATTTT. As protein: CASRRANPGPRATTDTQYF.